The T cell receptor (beta chain) described here comes from a study of human thymus T cells. Findings and limits, study-wide: Thymic repertoires overlap heavily among unrelated individuals, related research has reported. Thymic and blood repertoires showed apparently biased V and J gene usage.

On this clone: Its antigen remains unknown.

This CDR3 is built from 14 residues. The germline gives CDR1 MGHDK, CDR2 SYGVNS. Trimming removed 4 bases from V and 4 bases from J; junction bases left unmatched: 3. Thymus was obtained from resections taken during corrective heart surgery. The people who donated were healthy Finnish babies having corrective surgery for congenital heart defects. Assay: immunoSEQ multiplex PCR; the TCRdb copy retains only in-frame clones and omits some. Altogether some 130,000 clones are present, about 94% being singletons, with the ten largest covering 0.02% to 0.03%. The rearrangement joins TRBV25-1 to TRBJ2-5; TRBD1 agrees at 10 bases. This TCR came from a boy younger than two with a congenital heart defect but otherwise immunologically healthy. Sequencing was performed on thymus tissue. This chain's CDR3 is CASSGTGGGETQYF. Here the CDR3 DNA reads TGTGCCAGCAGTGGGACAGGGGGTGGAGAGACCCAGTACTTC.